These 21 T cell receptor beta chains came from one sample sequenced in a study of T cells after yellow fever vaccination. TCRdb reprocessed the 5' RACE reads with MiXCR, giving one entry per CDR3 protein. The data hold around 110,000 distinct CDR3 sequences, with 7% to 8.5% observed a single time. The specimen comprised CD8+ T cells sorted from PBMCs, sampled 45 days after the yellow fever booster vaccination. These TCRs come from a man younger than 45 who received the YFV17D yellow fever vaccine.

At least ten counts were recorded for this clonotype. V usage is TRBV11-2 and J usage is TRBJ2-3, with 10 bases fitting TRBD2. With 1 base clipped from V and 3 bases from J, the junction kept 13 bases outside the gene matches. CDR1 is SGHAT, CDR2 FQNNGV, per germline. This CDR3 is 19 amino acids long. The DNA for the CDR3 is TGTGCCAGCAGCTTAGGCCCTAGCGGGAGTTACGTGGGGACAGATACGCAGTATTTT. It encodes CASSLGPSGSYVGTDTQYF.

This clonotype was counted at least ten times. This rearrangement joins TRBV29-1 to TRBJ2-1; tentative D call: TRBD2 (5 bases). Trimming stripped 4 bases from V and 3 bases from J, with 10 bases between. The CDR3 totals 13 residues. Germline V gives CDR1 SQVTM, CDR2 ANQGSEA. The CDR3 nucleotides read TGCAGCGTTGTGGCAGCGGTCTACAATGAGCAGTTCTTC. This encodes CSVVAAVYNEQFF.

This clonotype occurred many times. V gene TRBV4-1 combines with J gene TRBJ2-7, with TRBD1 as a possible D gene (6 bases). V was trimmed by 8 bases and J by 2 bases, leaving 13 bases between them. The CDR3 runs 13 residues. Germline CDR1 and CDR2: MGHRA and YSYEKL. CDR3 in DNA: TGCGCCAGCTCCGACAGGACGACCTACGAGCAGTACTTC. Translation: CASSDRTTYEQYF.

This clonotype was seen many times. The CDR3 region has the DNA TGTGCCAGCAGCGGTAGCGTCTACAATGAGCAGTTCTTC. Translation gives CASSGSVYNEQFF. The rearrangement uses TRBV12-3 or TRBV12-4 and TRBJ2-1, with D possibly being TRBD2 (5 bases). V was clipped by 6 bases and J by 3 bases, with 9 bases between them. The CDR3 has 13 residues.

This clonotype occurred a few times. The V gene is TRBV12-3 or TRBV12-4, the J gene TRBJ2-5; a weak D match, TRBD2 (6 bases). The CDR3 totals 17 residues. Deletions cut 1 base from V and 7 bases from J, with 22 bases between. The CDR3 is CASSLGRPGLMEGTQYF. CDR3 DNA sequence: TGTGCCAGCAGTTTAGGGAGGCCGGGACTCATGGAGGGGACCCAGTACTTC.

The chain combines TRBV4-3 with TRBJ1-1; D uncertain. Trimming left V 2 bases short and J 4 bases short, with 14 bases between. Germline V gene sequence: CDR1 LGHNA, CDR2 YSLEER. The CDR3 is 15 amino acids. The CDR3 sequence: CASSQYLQTGTEAFF. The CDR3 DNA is TGCGCCAGCAGCCAATATCTACAGACGGGCACTGAAGCTTTCTTT.

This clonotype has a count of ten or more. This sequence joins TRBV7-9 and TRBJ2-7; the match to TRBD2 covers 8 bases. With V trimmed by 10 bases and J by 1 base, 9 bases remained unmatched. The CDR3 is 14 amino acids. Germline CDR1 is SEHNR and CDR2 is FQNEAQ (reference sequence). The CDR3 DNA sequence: TGTGCCACCTCGGGAGGGAAACTTTCCTACGAGCAGTACTTC. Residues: CATSGGKLSYEQYF.

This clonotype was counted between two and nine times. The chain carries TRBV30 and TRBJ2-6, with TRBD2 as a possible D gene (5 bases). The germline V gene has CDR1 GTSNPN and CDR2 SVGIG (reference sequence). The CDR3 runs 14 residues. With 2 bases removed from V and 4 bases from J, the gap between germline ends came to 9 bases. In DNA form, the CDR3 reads TGTGCCTGGAGTACCGGGATGGGGGCCAACGTCCTGACTTTC. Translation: CAWSTGMGANVLTF.

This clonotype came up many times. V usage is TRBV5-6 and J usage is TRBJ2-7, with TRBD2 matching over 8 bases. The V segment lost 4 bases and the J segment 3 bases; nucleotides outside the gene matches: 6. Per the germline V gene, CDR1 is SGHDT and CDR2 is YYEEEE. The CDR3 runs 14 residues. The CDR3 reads CASSVRGGYYEQYF. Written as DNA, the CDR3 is TGTGCCAGCAGCGTCCGGGGGGGATACTACGAGCAGTACTTC.

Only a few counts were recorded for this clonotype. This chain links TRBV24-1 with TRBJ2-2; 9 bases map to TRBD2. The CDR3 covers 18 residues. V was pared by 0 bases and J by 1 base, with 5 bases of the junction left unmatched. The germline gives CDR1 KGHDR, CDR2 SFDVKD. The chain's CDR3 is CATSDLAGGPKNTGELFF. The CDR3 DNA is TGTGCCACCAGTGATTTGGCGGGAGGGCCTAAGAACACCGGGGAGCTGTTTTTT.

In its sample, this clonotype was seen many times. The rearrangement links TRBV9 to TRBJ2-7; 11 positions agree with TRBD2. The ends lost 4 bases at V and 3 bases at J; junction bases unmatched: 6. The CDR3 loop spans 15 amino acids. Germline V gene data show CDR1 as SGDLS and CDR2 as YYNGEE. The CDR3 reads CASSPSGTSGYEQYF. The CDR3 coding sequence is TGTGCCAGCAGCCCCTCCGGGACTAGCGGCTACGAGCAGTACTTC.

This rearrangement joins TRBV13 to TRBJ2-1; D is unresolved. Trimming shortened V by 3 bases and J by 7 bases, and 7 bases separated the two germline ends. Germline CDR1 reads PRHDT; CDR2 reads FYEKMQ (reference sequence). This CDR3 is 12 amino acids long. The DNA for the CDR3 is TGTGCCAGCAGCTTCACTGGAAATGAGCAGTTCTTC. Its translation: CASSFTGNEQFF.

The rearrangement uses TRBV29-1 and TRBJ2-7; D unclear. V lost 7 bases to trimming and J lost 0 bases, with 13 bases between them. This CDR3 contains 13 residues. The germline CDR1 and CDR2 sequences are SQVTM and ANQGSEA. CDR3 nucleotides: TGCAGCGCTTCCGTACGGCCCTCCTACGAGCAGTACTTC. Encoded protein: CSASVRPSYEQYF.

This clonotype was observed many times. The CDR3 loop is CASSGTSSEQYF. Written as DNA, the CDR3 is TGTGCCAGCAGCGGGACTAGCTCCGAGCAGTACTTC. V usage is TRBV9 and J usage is TRBJ2-7, with 8 bases lining up with TRBD2. This CDR3 has 12 residues. V shed 3 bases, J shed 6 bases, and the junction held 2 bases outside the gene matches. Germline CDR1 reads SGDLS; CDR2 reads YYNGEE.

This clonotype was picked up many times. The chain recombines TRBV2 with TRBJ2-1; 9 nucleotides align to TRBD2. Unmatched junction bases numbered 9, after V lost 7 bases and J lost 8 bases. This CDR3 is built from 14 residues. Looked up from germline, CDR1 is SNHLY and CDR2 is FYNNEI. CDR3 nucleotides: TGTGCCAGCAAAGGCGCTAGCGGGATCCATGAGCAGTTCTTC. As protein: CASKGASGIHEQFF.

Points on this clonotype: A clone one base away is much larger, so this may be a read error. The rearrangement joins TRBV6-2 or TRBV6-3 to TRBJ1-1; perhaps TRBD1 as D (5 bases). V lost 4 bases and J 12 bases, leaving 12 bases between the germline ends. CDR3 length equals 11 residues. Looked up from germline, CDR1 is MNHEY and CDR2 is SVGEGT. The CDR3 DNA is TGTGCCAGCAGTTCAACAGGTCTATCTTTCTTT. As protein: CASSSTGLSFF.

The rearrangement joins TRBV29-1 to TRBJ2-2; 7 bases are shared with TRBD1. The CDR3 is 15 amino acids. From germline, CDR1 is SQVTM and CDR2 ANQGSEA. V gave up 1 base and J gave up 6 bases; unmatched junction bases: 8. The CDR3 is CSVEAGQLGPGELFF. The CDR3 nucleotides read TGCAGCGTTGAAGCGGGACAGCTAGGTCCCGGGGAGCTGTTTTTT.

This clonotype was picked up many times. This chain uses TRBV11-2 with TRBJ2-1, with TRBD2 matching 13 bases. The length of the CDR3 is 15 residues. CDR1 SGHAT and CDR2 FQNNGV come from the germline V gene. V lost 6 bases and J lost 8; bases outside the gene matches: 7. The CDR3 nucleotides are TGTGCCAGCAGATCGGGACTAGCGGGATTCGATGAGCAGTTCTTC. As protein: CASRSGLAGFDEQFF.

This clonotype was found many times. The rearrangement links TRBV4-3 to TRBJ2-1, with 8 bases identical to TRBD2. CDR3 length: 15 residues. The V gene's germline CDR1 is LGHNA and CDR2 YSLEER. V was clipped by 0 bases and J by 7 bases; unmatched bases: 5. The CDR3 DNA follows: TGCGCCAGCAGCCAAGATTGGGCTAGCGGGAATGAGCAGTTCTTC. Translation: CASSQDWASGNEQFF.

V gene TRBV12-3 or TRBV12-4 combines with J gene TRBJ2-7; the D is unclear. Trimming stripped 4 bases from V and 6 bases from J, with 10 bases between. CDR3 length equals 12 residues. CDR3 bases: TGTGCCAGCAGTTCCTTGGGTGGCGAGCAGTACTTC. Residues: CASSSLGGEQYF.

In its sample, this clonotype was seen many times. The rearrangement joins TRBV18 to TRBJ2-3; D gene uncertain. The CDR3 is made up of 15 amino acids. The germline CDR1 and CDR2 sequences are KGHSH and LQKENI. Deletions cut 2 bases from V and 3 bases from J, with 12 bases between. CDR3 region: CASSPEWNLTDTQYF. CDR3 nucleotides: TGTGCCAGCTCACCAGAATGGAATCTAACAGATACGCAGTATTTT.